Detailed here is one TCR beta chain. Its antigen is currently unknown. V gave up 7 bases and J gave up 5 bases; unmatched junction bases: 7. The CDR3 has 12 amino acids. Germline CDR1 and CDR2: SQVTM and ANQGSEA. The data derive from a study of cytomegalovirus exposure and HLA in healthy donors. At the level of the study: Membership in the Caucasian-associated ancestry cluster was found for about 80% of 300 to 400 genotyped donors. General study findings and limits: Most TCR sequences were uncommon, yet certain public TCRs appeared in many donors.

PCR primers comprised 60 Vbeta and 13 Jbeta primers. Sequencing was performed with immunoSEQ multiplex PCR; in TCRdb, only in-frame clones are kept and a portion is missing. The table records a few hundred thousand clones, 80% to 85% of them present only once. The sample taken for sequencing was PBMCs. The clonotype originates from a woman aged 55-69 years in good health and CMV-seropositive. The chain has TRBV29-1 and TRBJ2-5; 7 bases map to TRBD1. The CDR3 loop is CSDFGQAETQYF. DNA of the CDR3: TGCAGCGACTTCGGACAGGCCGAGACCCAGTACTTC.